A selection of T cell receptor beta chains follows, all from one sample in a study of T cell repertoires in cytomegalovirus infection. TCRdb re-called the reads through MiXCR, storing one row per CDR3 protein. The table has more than 45,000 distinct CDR3 sequences, 20% seen once. Antigen specificity for these receptors is unknown. Sample: CD8+ T cells from cultured PBMCs, taken from culture after CMV antigen stimulation. Receptors originate from a human donor in good health (CMV status not recorded). Some clones in this sample may be carry-over from other donors' samples. CDR3s include the opening cysteine and the closing phenylalanine or tryptophan. Clone size, where shown, is once, few, many, or a class for clones that have expanded.

CDR3 protein: CASSYSQGPSGNTIYF; clone size: -; J gene: TRBJ1-3; V gene: TRBV6-6
CDR3 protein: CASSLTGSIYTQYF; clone size: -; J gene: TRBJ2-3; V gene: TRBV7-8
CDR3 protein: CASSQDAAHSGANVLTF; clone size: -; J gene: TRBJ2-6; V gene: TRBV4-3
CDR3 protein: CASSPTTGDQETQYF; clone size: few; J gene: TRBJ2-5; V gene: TRBV7-3
CDR3 protein: CSARRADYEQYF; clone size: -; J gene: TRBJ2-7; V gene: TRBV29-1
CDR3 protein: CATTTGTYGYTF; clone size: few; J gene: TRBJ1-2; V gene: TRBV19
CDR3 protein: CASSEAAGAYEQYF; clone size: -; J gene: TRBJ2-7; V gene: TRBV6-1
CDR3 protein: CASSPEVTGYNSPLHF; clone size: few; J gene: TRBJ1-6; V gene: TRBV4-2
CDR3 protein: CAISDGQGLYEQYF; clone size: -; J gene: TRBJ2-7; V gene: TRBV10-3
CDR3 protein: CASSLSVWSVLETQYF; clone size: -; J gene: TRBJ2-5; V gene: TRBV7-8
CDR3 protein: CASSQGGNTIYF; clone size: few; J gene: TRBJ1-3; V gene: TRBV3-1
CDR3 protein: CASSYLAGGGDEQFF; clone size: few; J gene: TRBJ2-1; V gene: TRBV6-5
CDR3 protein: CASSPILGILNTEAFF; clone size: -; J gene: TRBJ1-1; V gene: TRBV7-8
CDR3 protein: CASRASSGGSYEQYF; clone size: few; J gene: TRBJ2-7; V gene: TRBV27
CDR3 protein: CASRDERQGIHEQYF; clone size: -; J gene: TRBJ2-7; V gene: TRBV6-2/TRBV6-3
CDR3 protein: CASTYGTGELFF; clone size: medium-sized; J gene: TRBJ2-2; V gene: TRBV5-6
CDR3 protein: CASTPPLPWGETQYF; clone size: few; J gene: TRBJ2-5; V gene: TRBV12-3/TRBV12-4
CDR3 protein: CASSLQGADTGELFF; clone size: -; J gene: TRBJ2-2; V gene: TRBV7-8
CDR3 protein: CASRAGTGGTEAFF; clone size: -; J gene: TRBJ1-1; V gene: TRBV5-6
CDR3 protein: CASSFLLYDTQYF; clone size: -; J gene: TRBJ2-3; V gene: TRBV7-8
CDR3 protein: CASSLGAGVGYTF; clone size: few; J gene: TRBJ1-2; V gene: TRBV5-5
CDR3 protein: CASSPGTGSHEQYF; clone size: -; J gene: TRBJ2-7; V gene: TRBV7-6
CDR3 protein: CASSEDPENTEAFF; clone size: -; J gene: TRBJ1-1; V gene: TRBV6-4
CDR3 protein: CASRSHGSSYEQYF; clone size: -; J gene: TRBJ2-7; V gene: TRBV4-1
CDR3 protein: CASSSPTTGISQPQHF; clone size: few; J gene: TRBJ1-5; V gene: TRBV7-8
CDR3 protein: CASSFSKRLGNEQFF; clone size: -; J gene: TRBJ2-1; V gene: TRBV5-4
CDR3 protein: CATTAGGPYEQYF; clone size: once; J gene: TRBJ2-7; V gene: TRBV6-6
CDR3 protein: CASSYSKKSPERLIWTEAFF; clone size: -; J gene: TRBJ1-1; V gene: TRBV6-2/TRBV6-3
CDR3 protein: CASSPWGDEAFF; clone size: -; J gene: TRBJ1-1; V gene: TRBV7-9
CDR3 protein: CASSYSSGTPYEQYF; clone size: few; J gene: TRBJ2-7; V gene: TRBV6-5
CDR3 protein: CASSLTGGGYNEQFF; clone size: -; J gene: TRBJ2-1; V gene: TRBV7-3
CDR3 protein: CASSQDDYEQYF; clone size: -; J gene: TRBJ2-7; V gene: TRBV4-3
CDR3 protein: CASSAGGEAFF; clone size: -; J gene: TRBJ1-1; V gene: TRBV7-6
CDR3 protein: CASSPDTGGGTEAFF; clone size: -; J gene: TRBJ1-1; V gene: TRBV6-5
CDR3 protein: CASSYELRDRASYGVNEQFF; clone size: -; J gene: TRBJ2-1; V gene: TRBV7-9